There are a few counts of the clone carrying this T cell receptor (beta chain). The sample is drawn from a study of beta chain features in type 1 diabetes. In germline, CDR1 is MNHNS, CDR2 SASEGT. The germline V and J ends were trimmed by 0 bases and 6 bases, with 12 bases remaining between them. The length of the CDR3 is 15 residues. Expressed TCRB transcripts were sequenced because the entire RNA isolate underwent reverse transcription. Clones were sequenced by immunoSEQ multiplex PCR, and TCRdb holds only the in-frame ones, with some missing. The data hold around 170,000 clones, with just over 9% observed a single time.

The TCR comes from a young woman in good health. The rearrangement uses TRBV6-1 and TRBJ1-5; D is perhaps TRBD1 (5 bases). Sample: central memory CD4+ T cells from blood. DNA for the CDR3: TGTGCCAGCAGTGAAGCGCCCGGGGGGAGTCAGCCCCAGCATTTT. Protein sequence: CASSEAPGGSQPQHF.